This paragraph reports one TCR beta chain. As yet, its antigen is unknown. The CDR3 totals 13 residues. The V gene's germline CDR1 is MNHEY and CDR2 SVGAGI. Trimming removed 5 bases at V and 1 base at J, with 8 bases between. High-throughput TCR beta sequencing covered peripheral CD8+ and CD4+ T cells. CD8+ and CD4+ T cells were negatively isolated; TEMRA cells were FACS-enriched. This entry comes from a study of CD8 T cells in Susac syndrome. Study-level results: The number of individuals included in the study's TCR sequencing and HLA analysis was acknowledged as relatively small.

cDNA came from approximately 0.5 to 1 ug RNA primed by random hexamers. Amplification of TCR beta CDR3 across 54 Vbeta and 13 Jbeta was performed with immunoSEQ multiplex PCR. MiXCR, applied by TCRdb to the immunoSEQ multiplex PCR reads, yields one record per CDR3 protein. This table holds hundreds of thousands of distinct CDR3 sequences, more than 85% found once. Sequencing was carried out using CD8+ T cells from PBMCs. The chain has TRBV6-5 and TRBJ1-1; D call uncertain. The origin of this receptor is a human donor with multiple sclerosis. CDR3 nucleotide sequence: TGTGCCAGCAGTGAACTGAAGAACACTGAAGCTTTCTTT. Amino acids: CASSELKNTEAFF.